The clone carrying this TCR beta chain was counted a few times. This sample is drawn from a study of CD8+ T cells in alopecia areata. Extraction and reverse transcription of RNA yielded cDNA as the sequencing template. The protocol was immunoSEQ multiplex PCR, while the TCRdb copy is restricted to in-frame clones and leaves out a portion. The sample records about 250,000 clones, roughly two thirds being singletons. This CDR3 comprises 13 residues. The V gene's germline CDR1 is LGHNA and CDR2 YSLEER. Trimming took off 2 bases at V and 3 bases at J, with 7 bases between the two ends. This specimen consisted of CD4+ T cells sorted from blood, obtained at week 0. This TCR was sampled from a human donor with alopecia areata. The V and J genes are TRBV4-3 and TRBJ1-2; D is unresolved. The CDR3 here is CASSQQSYYGYTF. DNA of the CDR3: TGCGCCAGCAGCCAACAGTCCTACTATGGCTACACCTTC.